This T cell receptor (beta chain) emerged from a study of T cell responses to AZD1222 COVID-19 vaccine. Only in-frame clones appear in the TCRdb table, and some are missing; sequencing was by immunoSEQ multiplex PCR. This sample has 45,000 to 60,000 clones, with about 74% found just once. The germline V gene encodes CDR1 SNHLY and CDR2 FYNNEI. With V trimmed by 6 bases and J by 6 bases, 5 bases remained unmatched. The CDR3 runs 15 residues. The rearrangement uses TRBV2 and TRBJ2-1, with 13 positions matching TRBD2. The sequenced sample was peripheral blood, obtained on day 0 of AZD1222 vaccination. The origin of this receptor is an adult in good health. The CDR3 here is CASSGTSGRANEQFF. The CDR3 bases are TGTGCCAGCAGCGGTACTAGCGGGAGGGCCAATGAGCAGTTCTTC.